One T cell receptor beta chain is described in this entry. This clonotype was seen more than once but under ten times. It has no known antigen specificity. No much larger clonotype is one base removed from it; base qualities were not supplied. The record originates from a study of blood T cells in healthy people across ages (dated by TCRdb to 2013 to 2016). Notes on the research overall: In model experiments, template switching captured roughly one uniquely barcoded TCR beta cDNA molecule for every two T cells. Donors were grouped into four age groups: young (average approximately 16 years), middle-aged (under 40), aged (approximately 67) and long-lived (approximately 81). To avoid experimental bias, donors of different ages were randomly spread across the sequencing lanes. For two donors (one aged 18 to 30 and one aged 80 or older), the study analyzed two additional independent replicas of 1 million unique cDNA reads from the same blood draw. The study measured age-related changes in TCR beta repertoire diversity using deep sequencing normalized with unique cDNA molecular identifiers. Study-wide findings and limitations: A strong correlation was found between observed TCR beta diversity and the percentage of naive T cells measured by flow cytometry. Because the CMV infection status of the donors was unknown, age-related changes in expanded clonotypes may potentially have been confounded. As age increased, observed TCR beta diversity per million T cells dropped in a roughly linear way, and a significant reduction was already evident by age 40. The long-lived group showed more naive CD4+ T cells, fewer expanded clones and increased TCR diversity than the aged group, suggesting age selection. Estimates of total diversity based on one million sequenced T cells were considered lower bounds and underestimates. Because profiling used bulk unsorted PBMCs, naive and antigen-experienced compartments could not be compared conclusively.

Libraries were built with 5' RACE. The sequencing machine was an Illumina HiSeq 2500. A second PCR of about 6 to 11 cycles was run with a J-beta primer mix and a sample-barcoded 5' primer. A template-switch 5' adaptor carrying 12 random nucleotides introduced a unique molecular identifier onto each TCR beta cDNA molecule. Each sample yielded at least 2.5 million CDR3-containing paired-end reads. First-strand cDNA synthesis was performed from all RNA using the Mint cDNA synthesis kit, with priming by a TRBC-specific oligonucleotide. Following uracil-DNA glycosylase treatment, all cDNA underwent a first 18-cycle PCR with the universal primers M1SS and BC2_uni_R. Regarding the original processing steps: For normalization, 1 million high-quality reads were randomly selected from each sample, with every read carrying a distinct molecular identifier. Reads sharing molecular identifiers were discarded rather than binned into consensus sequences. MiTCR, set to a Q25 quality threshold and the strictest error-elimination algorithm, was used for CDR3 identification, clonotype clustering and error correction. A nonparametric unseen species model with Euler transformation was used to estimate lower-bound total TCR beta diversity. In-frame beta chains were kept once TCRdb had trimmed the public reads at Q25 with fastp and called clones with MiXCR. Rows with one shared CDR3 protein collapse into an entry with the most common genes and DNA. None of the V and J calls come from the authors' own analysis; TCRdb made them. The sample has some 1 million distinct CDR3 sequences on record, roughly 45% of them singletons. Of the sample, about 20% falls within the top ten clones.

Systemically healthy Caucasian individuals from Russia, 39 in total and aged about 6 to 95 years, were included as donors. Around 10 milliliters of peripheral blood were collected from each donor into EDTA-treated Vacutainer tubes. Ficoll-Paque density-gradient centrifugation was used to isolate PBMCs, with at least 6 million per sample. Total RNA, at least 6 micrograms per sample, was extracted from PBMCs with Trizol reagent. For every donor, flow cytometry on a PBMC aliquot measured the percentage of naive CD45RAhigh/CD27high T cells. For CDR1 and CDR2, the germline V gene lists SGDLS and YYNGEE. Trimming accounts for 0 bases at V and 7 bases at J, while the number of junction bases matched to no gene is 10. Spanning cysteine to phenylalanine, the CDR3 consists of 16 amino acids. The only DNA kept is the CDR3, 48 bases in frame from the first base.

This chain joins TRBV9 to TRBJ2-1; 7 junctional bases match TRBD2. Sequencing input: blood. This receptor was taken from an older woman in good health. In nucleotide form, the sequence is TGTGCCAGCAGCGTAGATGGGGAGGGCCTGAGGAATGAGCAGTTCTTC. Its protein reads: CASSVDGEGLRNEQFF.